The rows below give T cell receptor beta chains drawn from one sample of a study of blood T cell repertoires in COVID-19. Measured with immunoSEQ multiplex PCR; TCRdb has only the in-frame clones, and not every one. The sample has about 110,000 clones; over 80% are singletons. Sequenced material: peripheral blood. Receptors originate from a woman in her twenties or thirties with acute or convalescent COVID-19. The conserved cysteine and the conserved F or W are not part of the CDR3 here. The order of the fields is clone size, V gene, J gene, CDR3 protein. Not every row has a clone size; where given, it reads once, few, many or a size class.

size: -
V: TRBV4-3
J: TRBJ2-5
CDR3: ASSRTVQETQY

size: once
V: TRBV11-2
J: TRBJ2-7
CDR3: ASSLDSWARGHREQY

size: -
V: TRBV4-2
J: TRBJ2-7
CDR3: ASSQALPYEQY

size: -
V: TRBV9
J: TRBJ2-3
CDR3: ASSAVLAADTQY

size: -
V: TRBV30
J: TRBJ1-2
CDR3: AWSPSTYYGYT

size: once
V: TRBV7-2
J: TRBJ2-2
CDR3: ASSWTRLANTGELF

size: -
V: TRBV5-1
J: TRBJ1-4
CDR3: ASSLGTATNEKLF

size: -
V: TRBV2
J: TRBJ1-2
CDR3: ASKDRFYGYT

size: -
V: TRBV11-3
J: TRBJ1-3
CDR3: ASSYQGRNTIY

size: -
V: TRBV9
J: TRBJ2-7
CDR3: ASSPSGRYEQY

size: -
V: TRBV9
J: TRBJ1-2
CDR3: ASSAGTEKPYGYT

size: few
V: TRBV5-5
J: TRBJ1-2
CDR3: ASTLQGAINYGYT

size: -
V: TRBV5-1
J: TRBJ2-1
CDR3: ASSLTGSPYNEQF

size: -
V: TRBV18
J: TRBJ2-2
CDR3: ASSLDRPRNTGELF

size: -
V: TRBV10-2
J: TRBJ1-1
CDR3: ASNRRRRLNTEAF

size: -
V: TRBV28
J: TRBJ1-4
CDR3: ASSLITRRGQVNEKLF

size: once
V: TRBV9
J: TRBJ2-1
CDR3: ASSVAGGSYNEQF

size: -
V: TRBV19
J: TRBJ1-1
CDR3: ASLPPLSAEAF

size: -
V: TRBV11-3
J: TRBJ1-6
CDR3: ASSSAGPGESPLH

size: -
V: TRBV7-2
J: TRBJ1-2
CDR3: ASSPRGWDRGQGGYT

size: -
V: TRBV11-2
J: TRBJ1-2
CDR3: ASSLGPGVDYGYT

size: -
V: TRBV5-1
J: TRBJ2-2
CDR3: ASSRQGPGELF

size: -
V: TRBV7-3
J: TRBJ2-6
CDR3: ASSLPGGGRFLARSGANVLT

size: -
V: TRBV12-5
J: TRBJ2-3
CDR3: ASAPGLAGGTDTQY

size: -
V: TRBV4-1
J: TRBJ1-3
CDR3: ASSPQNSGNTIY

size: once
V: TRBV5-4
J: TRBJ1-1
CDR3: ASSIQGTNTEAF

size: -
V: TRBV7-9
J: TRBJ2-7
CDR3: ASSLGVGGPPYEQY

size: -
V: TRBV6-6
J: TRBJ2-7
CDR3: ASSYDRRNEQY

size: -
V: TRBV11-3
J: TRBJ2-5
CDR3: ASSLEGRETQY

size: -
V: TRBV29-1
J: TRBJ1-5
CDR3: SVATGASNQPQH

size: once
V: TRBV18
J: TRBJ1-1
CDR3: ASFRLWTGPDTEAF

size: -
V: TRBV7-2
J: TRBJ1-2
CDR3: ASSLTTRVGGYT

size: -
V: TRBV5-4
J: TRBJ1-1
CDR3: ASSLGRTGVNTEAF

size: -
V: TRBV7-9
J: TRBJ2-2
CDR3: ASSLGTVNTGELF

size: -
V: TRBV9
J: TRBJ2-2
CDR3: ASSFSGRAGTGELF

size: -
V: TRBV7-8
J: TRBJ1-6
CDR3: ASSNDRVRSPLH

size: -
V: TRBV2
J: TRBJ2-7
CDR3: ASSVRRGNSYEQY

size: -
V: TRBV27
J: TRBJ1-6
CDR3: ASRRDYNSPLH

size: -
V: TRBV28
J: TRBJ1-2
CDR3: ASSLTPDYGYT

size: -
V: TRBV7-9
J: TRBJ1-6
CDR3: ASSPLGVDNSPLH

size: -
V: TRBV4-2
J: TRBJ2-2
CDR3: ASSSPRAGELF

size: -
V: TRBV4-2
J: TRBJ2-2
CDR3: ASSQVFLRENTGELF

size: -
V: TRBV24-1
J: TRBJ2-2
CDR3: ATSRRQGAETGELF

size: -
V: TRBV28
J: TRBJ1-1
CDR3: ASSLEQENTEAF

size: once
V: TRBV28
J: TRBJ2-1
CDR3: ASRGGQQGLPYNEQF

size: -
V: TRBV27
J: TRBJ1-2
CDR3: ASSDRVQRGGGYT

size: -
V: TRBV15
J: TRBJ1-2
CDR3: ATSQRGGRYGYT

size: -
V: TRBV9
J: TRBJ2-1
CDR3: ASSPRLMSSYNEQF

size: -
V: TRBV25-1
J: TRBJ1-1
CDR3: ASSVTGVEAF

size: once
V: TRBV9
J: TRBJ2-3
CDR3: ASSVEGQGAGTQY

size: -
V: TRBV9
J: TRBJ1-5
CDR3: ASSVLGDSNQPQH

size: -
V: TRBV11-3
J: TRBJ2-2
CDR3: ASSLGTLGELF

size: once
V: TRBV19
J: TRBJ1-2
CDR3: ASSMREGGGYT

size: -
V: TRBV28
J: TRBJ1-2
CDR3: ASTPGDDGYT

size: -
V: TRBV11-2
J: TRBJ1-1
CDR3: ASSLEANTEAF

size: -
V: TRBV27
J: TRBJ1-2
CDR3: ASSFLPGHLL

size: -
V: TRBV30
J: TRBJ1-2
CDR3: AWNPGRDYGYT